Following are 32 T cell receptor beta chains from one sample sequenced in a study of shared clonotypes between healthy human individuals. The table came from immunoSEQ multiplex PCR; TCRdb's copy has only in-frame clones and leaves some out. The repertoire holds some 2,000,000 clones, roughly 94% seen once, with about 1.1% in the top ten. Positive CCR7 selection of CD45RO-negative cells yielded the naive CD8 cells, and terminally differentiated effector memory CD45RA+ cells were excluded. Input material: naive CD8+ T cells sorted from blood. These receptors came from a man between 18 and 35 years old in good health.

The chain has TRBV4-1 and TRBJ2-1; perhaps TRBD2 as D (6 bases). Trimming left V 3 bases short and J 0 bases short, with 9 bases between. The germline CDR1 and CDR2 sequences are MGHRA and YSYEKL. The CDR3 loop spans 15 amino acids. The CDR3 region has the DNA TGCGCCAGCAGCCAGCGGGACGGCTCCTACAATGAGCAGTTCTTC. It is translated as CASSQRDGSYNEQFF.

The chain joins TRBV5-1 to TRBJ2-7; the D gene could be TRBD1 or TRBD2 (5 bases each). Germline V gives CDR1 SGHRS, CDR2 YFSETQ. V was pared by 3 bases and J by 2 bases, with 15 bases between. The CDR3 contains 15 residues. The CDR3 loop reads CASSSGPDPTYEQYF. The CDR3 DNA reads TGCGCCAGCAGCTCGGGACCGGACCCTACCTACGAGCAGTACTTC.

CDR3 DNA: TGTGCCAGCAGCTTACCCCAAGGGGCCGGGGAGCTGTTTTTT. Protein: CASSLPQGAGELFF. V is TRBV5-4 and J is TRBJ2-2; TRBD1 might be the D (5 bases). The CDR3 is 14 amino acids. Trimming stripped 2 bases from V and 6 bases from J, with 11 bases between. Germline CDR1 and CDR2: SGHNT and YYREEE (reference sequence).

The chain links TRBV28 to TRBJ2-1; D perhaps matches TRBD1 (6 bases). V was cut by 5 bases and J by 6 bases, with 20 bases left in between. Germline-derived CDR1 and CDR2 are MDHEN and SYDVKM. The CDR3 covers 16 residues. The CDR3 loop reads CASSPPQGWVGNEQFF. The CDR3 coding sequence is TGTGCCAGCAGTCCGCCCCAGGGGTGGGTAGGCAATGAGCAGTTCTTC.

In the case of this clone: Other nucleotide sequences from this sample produce the same CDR3. CDR3 sequence reads: CASSLSGGYTEAFF. The CDR3 region has the DNA TGTGCCAGCAGCTTAAGTGGGGGGTACACTGAAGCTTTCTTT. The chain links TRBV7-9 to TRBJ1-1; D may be TRBD1 (5 bases). The germline gives CDR1 SEHNR, CDR2 FQNEAQ (reference sequence). V was shortened by 2 bases and J by 3 bases, with 10 bases between the two germline ends. This CDR3 has 14 amino acids.

This rearrangement joins TRBV28 to TRBJ2-5; D could derive from TRBD1 or TRBD2 (7 bases each). V was cut by 4 bases and J by 1 base, with 19 bases left in between. The CDR3 is 17 amino acids. The germline V gene encodes CDR1 MDHEN and CDR2 SYDVKM. CDR3 residues: CASSSPGGGKPQETQYF. For the CDR3, the DNA is TGTGCCAGCAGTTCCCCAGGGGGGGGCAAACCCCAAGAGACCCAGTACTTC. Based on the CDR3 plus reference TRBV28 and TRBJ2-5, the full variable domain is DVKVTQSSRYLVKRTGEKVFLECVQDMDHENMFWYRQDPGLGLRLIYFSYDVKMKEKGDIPEGYSVSREKKERFSLILESASTNQTSMYLCASSSPGGGKPQETQYFGPGTRLLVL.

This chain joins TRBV19 and TRBJ2-5; no definite D call. The V end was cut by 5 bases, the J end by 0 bases, with 7 bases between. The V gene's germline CDR1 is LNHDA and CDR2 SQIVND (reference sequence). This CDR3 contains 13 residues. The CDR3 loop reads CASSLADQETQYF. The CDR3 DNA follows: TGTGCCAGTAGTCTGGCAGACCAAGAGACCCAGTACTTC. Complete variable domain (other parts from reference TRBV19 and TRBJ2-5): DGGITQSPKYLFRKEGQNVTLSCEQNLNHDAMYWYRQDPGQGLRLIYYSQIVNDFQKGDIAEGYSVSREKKESFPLTVTSAQKNPTAFYLCASSLADQETQYFGPGTRLLVL.

This clone was observed a single time. This sequence joins TRBV4-3 and TRBJ2-2; D is perhaps TRBD1 or TRBD2 (5 bases each). This CDR3 has 15 amino acids. Germline lookup yields CDR1 LGHNA and CDR2 YSLEER. V was trimmed by 4 bases and J by 5 bases, leaving 14 bases between them. In DNA form, the CDR3 reads TGCGCCAGCAGCCTGAGCGGTGGGGGAACCGGGGAGCTGTTTTTT. It yields the protein CASSLSGGGTGELFF.

In the case of this clone: Other DNA sequences of this sample code for an identical CDR3. V is TRBV19 and J is TRBJ2-7; D is unresolved. This CDR3 contains 13 residues. V gave up 3 bases and J gave up 2 bases, with 8 bases separating them. Germline CDR1 is LNHDA and CDR2 is SQIVND (reference sequence). CDR3 in amino acids: CASSMGLAYEQYF. The CDR3 nucleotides read TGTGCCAGTAGTATGGGTCTGGCCTACGAGCAGTACTTC.

The chain couples TRBV13 to TRBJ2-1; 12 bases line up with TRBD2. The CDR3 has 18 residues. V was pared by 3 bases and J by 6 bases, with 12 bases of the junction left unmatched. CDR1 and CDR2 from the germline V gene are PRHDT and FYEKMQ (reference sequence). The CDR3 loop is CASSFSSGGAIPGNEQFF. Written as DNA, the CDR3 is TGTGCCAGCAGCTTCTCTAGCGGGGGGGCAATCCCGGGCAATGAGCAGTTCTTC.

This chain connects TRBV5-5 to TRBJ1-1; the D gene is possibly TRBD1 (5 bases). Germline V CDR1 and CDR2: SGHKS, YYEKEE (reference sequence). This CDR3 is built from 14 residues. V lost 0 bases to trimming and J lost 4 bases, with 10 bases between them. CDR3 sequence reads: CASSLDGGSTEAFF. The CDR3, as DNA: TGTGCCAGCAGCTTGGACGGGGGTAGCACTGAAGCTTTCTTT.

The chain links TRBV6-5 to TRBJ2-7; TRBD1 matches 10 bases. Trimming cost V 2 bases and J 6 bases; bases outside gene matches: 7. CDR1 is MNHEY, CDR2 SVGAGI, per germline. The length of the CDR3 is 15 residues. The CDR3 region has the DNA TGTGCCAGCAGTTACGGGACAGGGGCCCCGCGCGAGCAGTACTTC. Protein: CASSYGTGAPREQYF.

The rearrangement uses TRBV10-3 and TRBJ2-2; no clear D. CDR1 is ENHRY, CDR2 SYGVKD, per germline. Between the trimmed V and J ends, which lost 10 bases and 2 bases, there was a span of 11 bases. This CDR3 spans 13 amino acids. The DNA of the CDR3 is TGTGCCACCCTTCCTACAAACACCGGGGAGCTGTTTTTT. Residues: CATLPTNTGELFF.

The chain is built from TRBV5-4 and TRBJ2-2; the D is unclear. Germline CDR1 SGHNT, CDR2 YYREEE (reference sequence). V was cut by 4 bases and J by 0 bases, with 7 bases left in between. This CDR3 has 14 residues. CDR3 nucleotide sequence: TGTGCCAGCAGCCTAATGGCGAACACCGGGGAGCTGTTTTTT. It translates to CASSLMANTGELFF.

The chain recombines TRBV7-2 with TRBJ2-5; D is possibly TRBD2 (7 bases). V was cut by 2 bases and J by 0 bases, with 16 bases left in between. The CDR3 covers 17 residues. Germline loops: CDR1 SGHTA, CDR2 FQGNSA. The CDR3 protein is CASSLIGRGAYQETQYF. The CDR3 nucleotides are TGTGCCAGCAGCTTAATCGGTCGGGGGGCCTACCAAGAGACCCAGTACTTC.

This chain links TRBV7-9 with TRBJ2-2; the D is unclear. CDR1 SEHNR and CDR2 FQNEAQ come from the germline V gene (reference sequence). The CDR3 is made up of 14 amino acids. With 3 bases removed from V and 7 bases from J, the gap between germline ends came to 12 bases. CDR3 sequence (DNA): TGTGCCAGCAGCTTTGTCAGGAGCGACGGGGAGCTGTTTTTT. Protein sequence: CASSFVRSDGELFF.

The chain employs TRBV7-2 and TRBJ2-5; the D is unclear. Germline CDR1 is SGHTA and CDR2 is FQGNSA. This CDR3 comprises 14 residues. Trimming stripped 5 bases from V and 5 bases from J, with 15 bases between. The CDR3 nucleotides are TGTGCCAGCAGCCGCCCAGGTCACGCGGAGACCCAGTACTTC. Its protein is CASSRPGHAETQYF.

The chain joins TRBV13 to TRBJ1-1; D uncertain. The CDR3 covers 15 residues. Germline values: CDR1 PRHDT, CDR2 FYEKMQ (reference sequence). Deletions cut 0 bases from V and 5 bases from J, with 13 bases between. Written as DNA, the CDR3 is TGTGCCAGCAGCTTAGGCAACGGGGTAGGGACTGAAGCTTTCTTT. Protein product: CASSLGNGVGTEAFF.

The rearrangement joins TRBV6-1 to TRBJ2-7; the match to TRBD1 covers 9 bases. CDR3 size: 15 residues. V lost 4 bases to trimming and J lost 3 bases; unmatched junction nucleotides: 7. Germline V gene sequence: CDR1 MNHNS, CDR2 SASEGT. This CDR3 is CASSVGRDRVYEQYF. DNA of the CDR3: TGTGCCAGCAGTGTCGGGCGGGACAGGGTCTACGAGCAGTACTTC.

V usage is TRBV28 and J usage is TRBJ1-1; D is unresolved. The CDR3 sequence is 16 residues long. Trimming left V 3 bases short and J 2 bases short, with 16 bases between. The germline CDR1 and CDR2 sequences are MDHEN and SYDVKM. Here the CDR3 DNA reads TGTGCCAGCAGTTTCTGGGCAGGCGGGCTAAACACTGAAGCTTTCTTT. Translated, it gives CASSFWAGGLNTEAFF.

V usage is TRBV28 and J usage is TRBJ2-7, with unresolved D. CDR1 and CDR2 from the germline V gene are MDHEN and SYDVKM. Trimming removed 3 bases at V and 7 bases at J, with 7 bases between. The length of the CDR3 is 11 residues. CDR3 in amino acids: CASSFYREQYF. The CDR3 DNA reads as TGTGCCAGCAGTTTTTATCGGGAGCAGTACTTC. Using reference TRBV28 and TRBJ2-7 for the parts outside the CDR3, the full variable domain is DVKVTQSSRYLVKRTGEKVFLECVQDMDHENMFWYRQDPGLGLRLIYFSYDVKMKEKGDIPEGYSVSREKKERFSLILESASTNQTSMYLCASSFYREQYFGPGTRLTVT.

The chain links TRBV6-5 to TRBJ2-5, with D maybe TRBD1 (6 bases). The CDR3 is made up of 11 amino acids. Per the germline V gene, CDR1 is MNHEY and CDR2 is SVGAGI. Trimming took 6 bases from V and 14 from J, leaving 16 bases between them. CDR3 protein: CASRVQGIIYF. CDR3 nucleotides: TGTGCCAGCAGGGTACAGGGTATTATCTACTTC.

The chain recombines TRBV15 with TRBJ2-3; D is undetermined. CDR3 length equals 12 residues. V dropped 0 bases and J dropped 3 bases, with 1 base sitting between them. Per germline, CDR1 LNHNV and CDR2 YYDKDF (reference sequence). Written as DNA, the CDR3 is TGTGCCACCAGCAGAGAGACAGATACGCAGTATTTT. Amino acid sequence: CATSRETDTQYF.

In this sample, this clone turned up once. The CDR3 DNA is TGTGCCAGCAGTTTATCCCGGGGTACTAATGAAAAACTGTTTTTT. Protein product: CASSLSRGTNEKLFF. The V gene is TRBV28, the J gene TRBJ1-4; D is uncertain. This CDR3 has 15 residues. Per the germline V gene, CDR1 is MDHEN and CDR2 is SYDVKM. The V end lost 1 base, the J end lost 2 bases, and 8 bases lay between the germline ends.

Points on this clone: The same CDR3 also results from other DNA sequences found in this sample. The chain is built from TRBV5-4 and TRBJ2-1, with D unclear. CDR1 and CDR2 (germline): SGHNT, YYREEE (reference sequence). V lost 0 bases and J 3 bases, leaving 7 bases between the germline ends. CDR3 length: 14 amino acids. The CDR3 DNA sequence: TGTGCCAGCAGCTTGGCTGGCAGCTACAATGAGCAGTTCTTC. The encoded protein is CASSLAGSYNEQFF.

The chain uses TRBV4-1 and TRBJ1-1; D not certain. Trimming cost V 2 bases and J 0 bases, with 10 bases left between them. The CDR3 is made up of 15 amino acids. Germline V gives CDR1 MGHRA, CDR2 YSYEKL. The CDR3 coding sequence is TGCGCCAGCAGCCAAACGACACGAATGAACACTGAAGCTTTCTTT. Translated, it gives CASSQTTRMNTEAFF.

The chain employs TRBV7-9 and TRBJ2-6, with unresolved D. The CDR3 has 17 amino acids. From germline, CDR1 is SEHNR and CDR2 FQNEAQ (reference sequence). The V end was cut by 4 bases, the J end by 0 bases, with 13 bases between. The CDR3 nucleotides read TGTGCCAGCAGCTCACTTTACCGGGTCTCTGGGGCCAACGTCCTGACTTTC. Protein product: CASSSLYRVSGANVLTF.

The rearrangement uses TRBV27 and TRBJ2-7, with TRBD2 matching 8 bases. With V trimmed by 8 bases and J by 2 bases, 8 bases remained unmatched. Germline CDR1 MNHEY, CDR2 SMNVEV (reference sequence). The CDR3 length is 14 residues. CDR3 protein: CASALAGPTYEQYF. The CDR3 region has the DNA TGTGCCAGCGCCTTAGCGGGACCCACCTACGAGCAGTACTTC.

Worth noting for this clone: In the same sample, other DNA sequences code for this CDR3. The V call is TRBV5-1, the J call TRBJ1-1; TRBD1 aligns across 10 bases. The CDR3 contains 15 residues. Germline values: CDR1 SGHRS, CDR2 YFSETQ. The junction had 3 bases not matched to a gene; V was cut back by 0 bases and J by 4 bases. As DNA, the CDR3 is TGCGCCAGCAGCTTGGCCGGACAGGGGGGCACTGAAGCTTTCTTT. As protein: CASSLAGQGGTEAFF.

This clone appeared a single time. V gene TRBV27 combines with J gene TRBJ2-1; D perhaps matches TRBD2 (7 bases). Looked up from germline, CDR1 is MNHEY and CDR2 is SMNVEV (reference sequence). Trimming stripped 4 bases from V and 0 bases from J, with 13 bases between. This CDR3 comprises 16 residues. CDR3 sequence: CASSSEGEGSYNEQFF. The CDR3 DNA reads as TGTGCCAGCAGTTCTGAGGGGGAGGGCTCCTACAATGAGCAGTTCTTC.

DNA for the CDR3: TGCGCCAGCAGCCGGGGGGCTAGCGGGACCTACAATGAGCAGTTCTTC. Encoded protein: CASSRGASGTYNEQFF. This chain connects TRBV5-1 to TRBJ2-1; 9 nucleotides agree with TRBD2. V shed 4 bases, J shed 2 bases, and the junction held 7 bases outside the gene matches. The CDR3 loop spans 16 amino acids. Germline V gene sequence: CDR1 SGHRS, CDR2 YFSETQ.

There are a few counts of this clone. The chain has TRBV4-1 and TRBJ1-2, with no clear D. V lost 4 bases to trimming and J lost 2 bases, with 14 bases between them. This CDR3 spans 15 amino acids. Germline CDR1 and CDR2: MGHRA and YSYEKL. CDR3 loop: CASSLNELRNYGYTF. The DNA of the CDR3 is TGCGCCAGCAGCCTAAACGAACTCAGAAACTATGGCTACACCTTC.